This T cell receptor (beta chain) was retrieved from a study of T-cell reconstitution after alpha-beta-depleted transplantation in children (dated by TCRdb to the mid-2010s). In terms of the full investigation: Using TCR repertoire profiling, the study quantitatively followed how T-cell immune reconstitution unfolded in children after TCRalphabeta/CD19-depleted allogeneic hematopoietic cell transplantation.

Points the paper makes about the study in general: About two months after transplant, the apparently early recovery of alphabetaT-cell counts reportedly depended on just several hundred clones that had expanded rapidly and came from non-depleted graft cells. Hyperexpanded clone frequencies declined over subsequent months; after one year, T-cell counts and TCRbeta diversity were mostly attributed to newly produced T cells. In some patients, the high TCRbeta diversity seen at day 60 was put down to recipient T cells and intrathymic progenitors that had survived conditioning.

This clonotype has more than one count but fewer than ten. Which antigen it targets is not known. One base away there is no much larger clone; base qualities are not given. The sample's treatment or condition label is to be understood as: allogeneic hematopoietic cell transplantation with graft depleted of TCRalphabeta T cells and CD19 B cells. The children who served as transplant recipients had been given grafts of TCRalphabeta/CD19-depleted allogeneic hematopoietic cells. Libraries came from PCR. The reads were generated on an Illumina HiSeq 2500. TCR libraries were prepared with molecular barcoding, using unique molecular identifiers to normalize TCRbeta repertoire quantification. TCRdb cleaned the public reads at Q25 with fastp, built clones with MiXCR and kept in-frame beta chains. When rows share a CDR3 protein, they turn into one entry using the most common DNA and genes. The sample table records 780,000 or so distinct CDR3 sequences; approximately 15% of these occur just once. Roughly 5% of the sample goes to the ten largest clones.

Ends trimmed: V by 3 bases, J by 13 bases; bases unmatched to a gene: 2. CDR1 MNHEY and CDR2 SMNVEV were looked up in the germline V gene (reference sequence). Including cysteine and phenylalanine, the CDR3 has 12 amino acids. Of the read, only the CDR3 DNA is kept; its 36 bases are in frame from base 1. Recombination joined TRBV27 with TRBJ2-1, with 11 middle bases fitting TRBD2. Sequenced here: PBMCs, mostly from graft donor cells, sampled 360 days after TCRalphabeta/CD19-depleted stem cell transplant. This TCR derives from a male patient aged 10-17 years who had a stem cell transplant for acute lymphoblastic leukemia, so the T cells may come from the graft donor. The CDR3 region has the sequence CASSFLAGGQFF. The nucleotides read TGTGCCAGCAGTTTCCTAGCGGGAGGCCAGTTCTTC.